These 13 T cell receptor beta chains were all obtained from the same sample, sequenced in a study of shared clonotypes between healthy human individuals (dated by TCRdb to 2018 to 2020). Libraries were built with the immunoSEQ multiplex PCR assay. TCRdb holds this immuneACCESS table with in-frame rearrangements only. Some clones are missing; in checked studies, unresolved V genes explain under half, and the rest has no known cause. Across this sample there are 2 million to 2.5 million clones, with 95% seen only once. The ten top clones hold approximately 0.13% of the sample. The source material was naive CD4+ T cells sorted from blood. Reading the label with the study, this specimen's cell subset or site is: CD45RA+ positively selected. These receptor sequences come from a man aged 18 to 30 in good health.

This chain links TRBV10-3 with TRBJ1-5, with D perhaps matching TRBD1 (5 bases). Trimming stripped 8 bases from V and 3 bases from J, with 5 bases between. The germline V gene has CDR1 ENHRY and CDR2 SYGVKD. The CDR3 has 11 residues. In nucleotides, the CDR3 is TGTGCCATCGGGACCAATCAGCCCCAGCATTTT. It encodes CAIGTNQPQHF.

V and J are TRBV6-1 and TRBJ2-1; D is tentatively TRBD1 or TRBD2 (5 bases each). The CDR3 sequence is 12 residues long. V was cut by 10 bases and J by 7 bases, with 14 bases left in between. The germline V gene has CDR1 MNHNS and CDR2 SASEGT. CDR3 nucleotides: TGTGCCACCAAGGGACCTGGGAATGAGCAGTTCTTC. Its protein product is CATKGPGNEQFF.

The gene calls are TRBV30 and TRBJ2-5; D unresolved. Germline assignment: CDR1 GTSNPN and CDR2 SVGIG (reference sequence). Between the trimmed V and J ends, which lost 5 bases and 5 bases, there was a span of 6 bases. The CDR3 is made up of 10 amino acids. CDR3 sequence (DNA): TGTGCCTGGGGATTGGAGACCCAGTACTTC. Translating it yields CAWGLETQYF.

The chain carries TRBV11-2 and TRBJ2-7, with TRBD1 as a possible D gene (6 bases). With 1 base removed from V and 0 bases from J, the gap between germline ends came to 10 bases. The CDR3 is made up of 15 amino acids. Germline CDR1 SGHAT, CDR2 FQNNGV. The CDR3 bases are TGTGCCAGCAGCTTAGGGGACACTGACTCCTACGAGCAGTACTTC. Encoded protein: CASSLGDTDSYEQYF.

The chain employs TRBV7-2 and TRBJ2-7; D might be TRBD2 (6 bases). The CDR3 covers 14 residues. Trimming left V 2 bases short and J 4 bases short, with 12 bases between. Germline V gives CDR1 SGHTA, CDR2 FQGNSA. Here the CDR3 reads CASSLSVGSYEQYF. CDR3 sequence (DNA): TGTGCCAGCAGCTTATCGGTCGGGAGTTACGAGCAGTACTTC.

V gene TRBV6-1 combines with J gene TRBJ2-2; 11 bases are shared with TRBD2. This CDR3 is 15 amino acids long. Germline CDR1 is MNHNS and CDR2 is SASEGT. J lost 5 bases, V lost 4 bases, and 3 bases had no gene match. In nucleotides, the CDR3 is TGTGCCAGCAGTGCCGGGACTAGCGGAACCGGGGAGCTGTTTTTT. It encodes CASSAGTSGTGELFF.

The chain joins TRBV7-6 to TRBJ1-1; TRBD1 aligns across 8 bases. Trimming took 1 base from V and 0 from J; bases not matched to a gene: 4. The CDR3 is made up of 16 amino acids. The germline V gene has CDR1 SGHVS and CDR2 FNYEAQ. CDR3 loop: CASSLVATGVNTEAFF. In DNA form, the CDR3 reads TGTGCCAGCAGCTTAGTTGCGACAGGGGTGAACACTGAAGCTTTCTTT.

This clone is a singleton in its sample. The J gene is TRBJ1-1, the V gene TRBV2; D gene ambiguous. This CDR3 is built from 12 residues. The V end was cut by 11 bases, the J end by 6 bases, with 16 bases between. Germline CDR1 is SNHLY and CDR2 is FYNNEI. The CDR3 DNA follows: TGTGCCTCCCGTACGGAAGTGCCTGAAGCTTTCTTT. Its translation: CASRTEVPEAFF.

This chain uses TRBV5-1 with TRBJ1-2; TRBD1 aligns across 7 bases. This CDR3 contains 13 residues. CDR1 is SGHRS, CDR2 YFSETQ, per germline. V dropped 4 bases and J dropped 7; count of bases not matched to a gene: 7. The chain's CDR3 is CASSPDRVPGYTF. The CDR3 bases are TGCGCCAGCAGCCCAGACAGGGTTCCTGGCTACACCTTC.

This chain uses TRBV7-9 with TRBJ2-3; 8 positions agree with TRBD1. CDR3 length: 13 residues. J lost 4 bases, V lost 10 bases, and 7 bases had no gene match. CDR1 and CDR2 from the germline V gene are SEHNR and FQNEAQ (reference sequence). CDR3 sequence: CAIWTGPADTQYF. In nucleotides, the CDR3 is TGTGCCATATGGACAGGGCCTGCAGATACGCAGTATTTT.

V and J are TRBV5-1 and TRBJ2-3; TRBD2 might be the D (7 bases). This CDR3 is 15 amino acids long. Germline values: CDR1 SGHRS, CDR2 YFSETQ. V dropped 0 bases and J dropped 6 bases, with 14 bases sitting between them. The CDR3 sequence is CASSLDRGAHDTQYF. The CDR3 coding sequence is TGCGCCAGCAGCTTGGATCGGGGGGCTCATGATACGCAGTATTTT.

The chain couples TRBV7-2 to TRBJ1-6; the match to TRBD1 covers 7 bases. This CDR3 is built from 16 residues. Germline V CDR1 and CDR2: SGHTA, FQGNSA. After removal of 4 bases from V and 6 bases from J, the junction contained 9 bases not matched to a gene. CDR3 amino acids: CASSSLGQGVNSPLHF. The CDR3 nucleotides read TGTGCCAGCAGCTCCCTGGGGCAGGGGGTTAATTCACCCCTCCACTTT.

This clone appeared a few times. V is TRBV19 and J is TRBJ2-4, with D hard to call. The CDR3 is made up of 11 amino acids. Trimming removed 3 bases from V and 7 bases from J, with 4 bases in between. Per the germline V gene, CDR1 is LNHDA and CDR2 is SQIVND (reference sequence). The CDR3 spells CASSISNIQYF. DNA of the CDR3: TGTGCCAGTAGTATTAGTAACATTCAGTACTTC.